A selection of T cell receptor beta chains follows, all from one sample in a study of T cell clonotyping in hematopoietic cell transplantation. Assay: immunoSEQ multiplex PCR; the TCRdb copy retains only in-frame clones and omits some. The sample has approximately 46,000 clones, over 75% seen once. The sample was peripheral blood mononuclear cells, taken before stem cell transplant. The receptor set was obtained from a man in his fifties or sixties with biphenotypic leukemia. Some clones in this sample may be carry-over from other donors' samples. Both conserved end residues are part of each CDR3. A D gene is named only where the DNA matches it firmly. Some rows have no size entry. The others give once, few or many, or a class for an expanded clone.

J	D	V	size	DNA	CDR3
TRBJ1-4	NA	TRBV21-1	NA	TGTGCCAGCAGGCCCAATCTCAGGGGGCATATTGAAAAACTGTTTTTT	CASRPNLRGHIEKLFF
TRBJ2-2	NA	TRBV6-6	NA	TGTGCCAGCAATGGGATTAACACCGGGGAGCTGTTTTTT	CASNGINTGELFF
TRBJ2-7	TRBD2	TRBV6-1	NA	TGTGCCAGCATTCGAGCGGGAGTTAACTACGAGCAGTACTTC	CASIRAGVNYEQYF
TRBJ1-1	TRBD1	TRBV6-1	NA	TGTGCCAGCAGTGGGGGGACAGGGGAAATGGGCACTGAAGCTTTCTTT	CASSGGTGEMGTEAFF
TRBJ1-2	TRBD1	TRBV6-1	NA	TGTGCCAGCAGAATACGAAACCCAGGGGGCGACGGCTACACCTTC	CASRIRNPGGDGYTF
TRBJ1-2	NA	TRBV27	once	TGTGCCAGCAGCCCAGGACCTCTTCATTATGGCTACACCTTC	CASSPGPLHYGYTF
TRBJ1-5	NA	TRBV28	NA	TGTGCCAGCAGTTCGGGGGGTCAGCCCCAGCATTTT	CASSSGGQPQHF
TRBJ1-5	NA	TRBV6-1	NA	TGTGCCAGCAGTGACACCTTTGGGAGCAATCAGCCCCAGCATTTT	CASSDTFGSNQPQHF
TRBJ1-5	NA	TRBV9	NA	TGTGCCAGCAGCGTAGGCGTCAATCAGCCCCAGCATTTT	CASSVGVNQPQHF
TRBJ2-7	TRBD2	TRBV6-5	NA	TGTGCCAGCAGTCAGGGAGGGGAGCAGTACTTC	CASSQGGEQYF
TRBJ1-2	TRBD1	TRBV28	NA	TGTGCCAGCAGTTTCCAACGGGCGACAGGGCACTCTGGCTACACCTTC	CASSFQRATGHSGYTF
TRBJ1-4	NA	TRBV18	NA	TGTGCCAGCTCAAGATCCGGGACGGCTAATGAAAAACTGTTTTTT	CASSRSGTANEKLFF
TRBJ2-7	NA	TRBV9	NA	TGTGCCAGCAGCGTCCAGCCAAACTACGAGCAGTACTTC	CASSVQPNYEQYF
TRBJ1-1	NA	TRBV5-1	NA	TGCGCCAGCAGCTTGGAAGGGTCCCACACTGAAGCTTTCTTT	CASSLEGSHTEAFF
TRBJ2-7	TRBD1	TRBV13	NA	TGTGCCAGCAGCTTAAGGGGGCTCGGCGGAGGCGAGCAGTACTTC	CASSLRGLGGGEQYF
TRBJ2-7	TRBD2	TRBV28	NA	TGTGCCAGCAGTTCTAGCGGGAGGCGGAACGAGCAGTACTTC	CASSSSGRRNEQYF
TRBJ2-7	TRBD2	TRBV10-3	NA	TGTGCCATCAGCCGGACTAGCGGGAGCTACGAGCAGTACTTC	CAISRTSGSYEQYF
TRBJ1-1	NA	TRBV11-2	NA	TGTGCCAGCAGCTCAGGTTCCAGGGCTTACATGAACACTGAAGCTTTCTTT	CASSSGSRAYMNTEAFF
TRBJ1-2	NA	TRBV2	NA	TGTGCCTCTGCTCCGGACAACTATGGCTACACCTTC	CASAPDNYGYTF
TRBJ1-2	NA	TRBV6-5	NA	TGTGCCAGCAGCCCTGGAGGGGGGGGCTATGGCTACACCTTC	CASSPGGGGYGYTF
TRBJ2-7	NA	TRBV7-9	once	TGTGCCAGCAGCTCGGTGATGGCGACAGGCTCCTACGAGCAGTACTTC	CASSSVMATGSYEQYF
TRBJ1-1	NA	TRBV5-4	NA	TGTGCCAGCAGCTTGGCTTCGGGGAGGGCGGCCAACACTGAAGCTTTCTTT	CASSLASGRAANTEAFF
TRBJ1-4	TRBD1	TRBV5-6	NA	TGTGCCAGCAGCTTGGGCCTCAGGGGGCGCGAAAAACTGTTTTTT	CASSLGLRGREKLFF
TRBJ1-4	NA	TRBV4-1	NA	TGCGCCAGCAGCCGAGGACAGAGAGAAGGTGGCGCAAAACTGTTTTTT	CASSRGQREGGAKLFF
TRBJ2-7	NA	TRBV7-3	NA	TGTGCCAGCAGCTTATCCAGTTCCTACGAGCAGTACTTC	CASSLSSSYEQYF
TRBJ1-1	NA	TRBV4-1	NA	TGCGCCAGCAGCCAATCCCCCCAGGAGACTGAAGCTTTCTTT	CASSQSPQETEAFF
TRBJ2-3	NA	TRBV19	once	TGTGCCAGTAGTCGACGGGACGGCTCAAACACAGATACGCAGTATTTT	CASSRRDGSNTDTQYF